Detailed here is one T cell receptor (beta chain). Antigen: not known. Germline CDR1 and CDR2: SGHTA and FQGNSA. This CDR3 spans 14 amino acids. V was pared by 6 bases and J by 4 bases, with 15 bases between. Libraries were prepared by immunoSEQ multiplex PCR; TCRdb keeps only in-frame clonotypes and omits some of them. The data show about 130,000 clones, with under 95% seen just once and more than 0.8% held by the top ten. These data come from a study of OX40 agonist ivuxolimab in advanced cancers. Whole-study context: Ivuxolimab, an agonistic anti-OX40 (CD134) antibody, was given to patients. Among those treated, three patients had partial responses, one with hepatocellular carcinoma and two with cutaneous melanoma. The patients received ivuxolimab by intravenous route every 2 weeks at 0.01 to 10 mg/kg.

Study-level results: More expanded clones were seen, on average, in CD8+ T cells than in CD4+.

This TCR came from an adult with an advanced solid tumor such as melanoma, head and neck, liver or kidney cancer. Here the sequenced sample was CD4+ or CD8+ T cells sorted from blood, taken in a trial of the OX40 agonist ivuxolimab. The chain carries TRBV7-2 and TRBJ2-5; D gene ambiguous. The CDR3: CASSPAGSRETQYF. The CDR3 DNA sequence: TGTGCCAGCAGTCCGGCTGGATCCAGAGAGACCCAGTACTTC.